These 7 T cell receptor beta chains were all obtained from the same sample, sequenced in a study of identical twins. TCRdb fed the 5' RACE reads into MiXCR, producing one record per CDR3 protein. In the table there are about 730,000 distinct CDR3 sequences, less than 25% of which are singletons. These data are also associated with another study on T cells expressing NK-cell markers.

The material sequenced was PBMCs. Receptor source: a young woman in good health.

The chain employs TRBV20-1 and TRBJ2-1; 7 bases align to TRBD2. There are 13 residues in the CDR3. Germline CDR1 reads DFQATT; CDR2 reads SNEGSKA (reference sequence). J gave up 9 bases and V 6 bases, and 11 bases lay outside the gene matches. The CDR3 loop is CSAYPGLPGEQFF. CDR3 DNA sequence: TGCAGTGCGTACCCGGGACTACCCGGTGAGCAGTTCTTC.

The gene calls are TRBV10-3 and TRBJ2-7; D is perhaps TRBD2 (7 bases). With 2 bases removed from V and 6 bases from J, the gap between germline ends came to 14 bases. CDR3 length: 14 residues. The V gene's germline CDR1 is ENHRY and CDR2 SYGVKD. In nucleotides, the CDR3 is TGTGCCATCAGTGAGCAGGAGCGGGACATCGAGCAGTACTTC. It is translated as CAISEQERDIEQYF.

This clonotype turned up a few times. The rearrangement uses TRBV20-1 and TRBJ1-5, with 7 nucleotides matching TRBD1. Germline CDR1 and CDR2: DFQATT and SNEGSKA (reference sequence). J gave up 5 bases and V 0 bases, and 7 bases lay outside the gene matches. The CDR3 covers 15 residues. CDR3 bases: TGCAGTGCTAGAGATCGGCGAACAGGGGATCAGCCCCAGCATTTT. Its translation is CSARDRRTGDQPQHF.

The genes are TRBV7-2 and TRBJ2-7, with 7 bases aligning to TRBD1. Losses at the gene ends were 3 bases for V and 3 bases for J; bases not matched to a gene: 5. The CDR3 is 14 amino acids. CDR1 SGHTA and CDR2 FQGNSA come from the germline V gene. CDR3 DNA sequence: TGTGCCAGCAGCTTGTCCCGGGACAGCTACGAGCAGTACTTC. Translation gives CASSLSRDSYEQYF.

At least ten counts were recorded for this clonotype. This chain joins TRBV12-3 or TRBV12-4 and TRBJ2-7; 8 nucleotides match TRBD2. The CDR3 runs 15 residues. V shed 5 bases, J shed 2 bases, and the junction held 8 bases outside the gene matches. CDR3 residues: CASSLPGGTPYEQYF. CDR3 coding DNA: TGTGCCAGCAGTCTCCCGGGAGGGACACCCTACGAGCAGTACTTC.

Ten or more counts support this clonotype. The chain has TRBV29-1 and TRBJ2-5; D is possibly TRBD2 (6 bases). Germline V lookup: CDR1 SQVTM, CDR2 ANQGSEA. The ends were cut back, 2 bases at V and 1 base at J, with 11 bases in the middle. The CDR3 covers 14 residues. CDR3 amino acids: CSVERDWSQETQYF. The CDR3, as DNA: TGCAGCGTTGAAAGGGACTGGTCCCAAGAGACCCAGTACTTC.

The chain combines TRBV4-2 with TRBJ2-2; TRBD2 agrees at 8 bases. After removal of 1 base from V and 7 bases from J, the junction contained 11 bases not matched to a gene. The CDR3 is 17 amino acids. The germline V gene encodes CDR1 LGHNA and CDR2 YNFKEQ. The CDR3 is CASSQVSSGIGRGELFF. The CDR3 DNA sequence: TGTGCCAGCAGCCAAGTCAGTAGCGGGATTGGGCGCGGGGAGCTGTTTTTT.